The next 9 T cell receptor beta chains were all read from a single sample in a study of CD8 T cells in Susac syndrome. Random hexamers were used to reverse transcribe an amount of about 0.5 to 1 ug RNA. TCRdb reprocessed the immunoSEQ multiplex PCR reads via MiXCR and lists one record per CDR3 protein. The table records about 300,000 distinct CDR3 sequences, approximately 85% of them present only once. Sequencing was performed on CD8+ T cells from PBMCs. All receptors derive from a human donor with multiple sclerosis.

The V gene is TRBV7-9, the J gene TRBJ2-3; 8 bases map to TRBD1. CDR1 is SEHNR and CDR2 is FQNEAQ in the germline V gene (reference sequence). V shed 5 bases and J 3 bases; nucleotides not matched to a gene: 7. This CDR3 has 15 amino acids. CDR3 DNA sequence: TGTGCCAGCAGCCCTACAGGGGGTTCGACAGATACGCAGTATTTT. This gives the protein CASSPTGGSTDTQYF.

The chain employs TRBV27 and TRBJ1-2; D may be TRBD1 (5 bases). Trimming removed 6 bases from V and 4 bases from J, with 18 bases in between. Germline V gene data show CDR1 as MNHEY and CDR2 as SMNVEV (reference sequence). CDR3 length equals 15 residues. The DNA for the CDR3 is TGTGCCAGCAGCGGGGACGGGATGGAGGGCTATGGCTACACCTTC. Encoded protein: CASSGDGMEGYGYTF.

This rearrangement joins TRBV27 to TRBJ2-2; possibly TRBD2 for D (5 bases). The germline V and J ends were trimmed by 2 bases and 4 bases, with 14 bases remaining between them. CDR3 length: 16 amino acids. Germline CDR1 is MNHEY and CDR2 is SMNVEV (reference sequence). The DNA of the CDR3 is TGTGCCAGCAGTTTAATTCGTTCCGGAGGCACCGGGGAGCTGTTTTTT. This codes for CASSLIRSGGTGELFF.

The rearrangement joins TRBV6-5 to TRBJ1-2; D call uncertain. The CDR3 spans 13 residues. The V end lost 2 bases, the J end lost 3 bases, and 7 bases lay between the germline ends. Germline CDR1 is MNHEY and CDR2 is SVGAGI. CDR3 DNA sequence: TGTGCCAGCAGTTACCCGGGAGACTATGGCTACACCTTC. Translation gives CASSYPGDYGYTF.

This chain joins TRBV10-3 and TRBJ2-1; 7 positions match TRBD2. With 4 bases clipped from V and 0 bases from J, the junction kept 21 bases outside the gene matches. CDR3 size: 21 residues. Per germline, CDR1 ENHRY and CDR2 SYGVKD. The CDR3 sequence is CAISGIPTSLLNKSSYNEQFF. The DNA of the CDR3 is TGTGCCATCAGTGGTATTCCGACTAGCCTCTTAAATAAGAGCTCCTACAATGAGCAGTTCTTC.

The chain couples TRBV14 to TRBJ2-2, with 10 bases aligning to TRBD2. The V gene's germline CDR1 is SGHDN and CDR2 FVKESK. The V gene end was trimmed by 2 bases and the J gene end by 6 bases; junction bases not matched to a gene: 3. The CDR3 length is 15 residues. The CDR3 is CASSQLAGAPGELFF. CDR3 DNA: TGTGCCAGCAGCCAACTAGCGGGAGCCCCCGGGGAGCTGTTTTTT.

About this clonotype itself: Sequence at one end of the junction differs from germline and may be a read error. The V and J genes are TRBV5-6 and TRBJ1-5; D not certain. In germline, CDR1 is SGHDT, CDR2 YYEEEE. This CDR3 comprises 18 residues. The CDR3 sequence: CASSLAVLGEYSYQPQHF. The CDR3, as DNA: TGTGCCAGCAGCTTGGCCGTACTCGGGGAATATAGCTATCAGCCCCAGCATTTT.

V and J are TRBV27 and TRBJ1-4; D gene ambiguous. Trimming removed 6 bases from V and 5 bases from J, with 4 bases in between. The germline CDR1 and CDR2 sequences are MNHEY and SMNVEV (reference sequence). The CDR3 runs 11 residues. For the CDR3, the DNA is TGTGCCAGCAGGGCGAATGAAAAACTGTTTTTT. This codes for CASRANEKLFF.

This clonotype was seen a handful of times. The V call is TRBV10-3, the J call TRBJ2-7; D call uncertain. V was clipped by 2 bases and J by 3 bases, with 14 bases between them. This CDR3 region has 15 residues. Germline V gives CDR1 ENHRY, CDR2 SYGVKD. The CDR3 region is CAISEPVTGDYEQYF. CDR3 sequence (DNA): TGTGCCATCAGTGAGCCTGTCACGGGTGACTACGAGCAGTACTTC.